What follows describes a single T cell receptor (beta chain). Its antigen is as yet unknown. The sample is drawn from a study of glioma-infiltrating T cells after dendritic cell vaccination. The CDR3 length is 15 residues. Germline CDR1 is SGHRS and CDR2 is YFSETQ. V lost 4 bases and J lost 3, with 15 bases in between. Study observations and caveats: Few patients contributed both blood and tumor specimens.

Some clones are missing from TCRdb's copy, which holds only in-frame ones; the method was immunoSEQ multiplex PCR. The sample has more than 100,000 clones; roughly 76% are singletons. This chain links TRBV5-1 with TRBJ2-3, with a weak D call TRBD1 (6 bases). This TCR came from a human donor with glioblastoma. The starting material was blood, obtained before dendritic cell vaccination. The CDR3 loop reads CASSNDRIRTDTQYF. The CDR3 nucleotides read TGCGCCAGCAGCAACGACAGGATTCGGACAGATACGCAGTATTTT.